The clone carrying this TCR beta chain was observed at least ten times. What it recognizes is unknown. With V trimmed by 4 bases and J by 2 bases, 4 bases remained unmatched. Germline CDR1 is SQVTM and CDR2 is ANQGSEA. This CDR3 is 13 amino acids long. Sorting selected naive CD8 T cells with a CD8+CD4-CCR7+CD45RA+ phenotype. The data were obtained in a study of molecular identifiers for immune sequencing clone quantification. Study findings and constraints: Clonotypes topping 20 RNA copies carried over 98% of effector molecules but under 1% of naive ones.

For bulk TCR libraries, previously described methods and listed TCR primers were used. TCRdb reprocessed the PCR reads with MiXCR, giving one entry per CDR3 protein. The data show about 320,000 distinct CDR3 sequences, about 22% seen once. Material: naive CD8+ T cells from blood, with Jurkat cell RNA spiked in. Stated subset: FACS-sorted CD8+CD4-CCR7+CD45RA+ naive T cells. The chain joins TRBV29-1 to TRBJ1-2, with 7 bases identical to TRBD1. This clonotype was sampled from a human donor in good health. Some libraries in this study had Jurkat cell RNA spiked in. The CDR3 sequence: CSVVLTGNYGYTF. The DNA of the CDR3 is TGCAGCGTTGTTCTGACAGGGAACTATGGCTACACCTTC.